What follows are 31 T cell receptor beta chains derived from one specimen sequenced in a study of Ad26.COV2.S vaccination and SARS-CoV-2 variants. The repertoire was sequenced with immunoSEQ multiplex PCR; TCRdb's copy has only in-frame clones and lacks some. The table records 300,000 to 350,000 clones, around 83% of them present only once. Treatment noted: some 19 received Ad26.COV2.S at low or high dose, single or two shots; 5 received placebo; per-sample allocation not given. The investigators took samples on day 63 after the first vaccine or placebo injection. The sample consisted of peripheral blood, taken in a trial of Ad26.COV2.S vaccine versus placebo. These receptors originate from a person between 18 and 59 years old who received the Ad26.COV2.S COVID-19 vaccine or a placebo.

The rearrangement joins TRBV6-1 to TRBJ2-1; D is possibly TRBD1 or TRBD2 (6 bases each). The germline gives CDR1 MNHNS, CDR2 SASEGT. Trimming took 8 bases from V and 0 from J, leaving 23 bases between them. CDR3 length: 18 residues. The CDR3 here is CASRGEAGVWSSYNEQFF. Here the CDR3 DNA reads TGTGCCAGCCGTGGGGAGGCAGGGGTCTGGAGCTCCTACAATGAGCAGTTCTTC.

This clone was detected only a few times. The rearrangement uses TRBV5-4 and TRBJ1-2, with no clear D. V was cut by 6 bases and J by 2 bases, with 11 bases left in between. The germline V gene encodes CDR1 SGHNT and CDR2 YYREEE (reference sequence). The CDR3 runs to 13 residues. The CDR3: CASKTPWNYGYTF. Here the CDR3 DNA reads TGTGCCAGCAAAACCCCTTGGAACTATGGCTACACCTTC.

J is TRBJ2-1 and V is TRBV6-5, with 12 bases matching TRBD1. Germline loops: CDR1 MNHEY, CDR2 SVGAGI. This CDR3 has 15 amino acids. Trimming removed 5 bases from V and 7 bases from J; junction bases left unmatched: 6. The CDR3 bases are TGTGCCAGCAGTACACCGGGACAGGGGGCGAATGAGCAGTTCTTC. Amino acid sequence: CASSTPGQGANEQFF.

The rearrangement links TRBV7-2 to TRBJ1-2; TRBD1 aligns across 10 bases. The ends lost 5 bases at V and 11 bases at J; junction bases unmatched: 11. The CDR3 contains 14 residues. CDR1 is SGHTA, CDR2 FQGNSA, per germline. This chain's CDR3 is CASSVSDRGLLYTF. The CDR3 nucleotides read TGTGCCAGCAGCGTTAGTGACAGGGGGCTTTTGTACACCTTC.

The chain links TRBV7-9 to TRBJ2-3; 10 bases match TRBD1. Germline loops: CDR1 SEHNR, CDR2 FQNEAQ (reference sequence). J lost 2 bases, V lost 5 bases, and 7 bases had no gene match. The CDR3 is 16 residues long. The CDR3 loop reads CASSPGTGASTDTQYF. Here the CDR3 DNA reads TGTGCCAGCAGCCCAGGGACAGGGGCTTCCACAGATACGCAGTATTTT.

The genes are TRBV5-1 and TRBJ2-5; TRBD1 matches at 7 bases. Germline values: CDR1 SGHRS, CDR2 YFSETQ. The junction had 13 bases not matched to a gene; V was cut back by 3 bases and J by 5 bases. CDR3 size: 16 residues. In DNA form, the CDR3 reads TGCGCCAGCAGCTGGGCCTCTGACAGGGTGGTGGAGACCCAGTACTTC. Residues: CASSWASDRVVETQYF.

The chain is built from TRBV12-3 or TRBV12-4 and TRBJ1-2; D unclear. V lost 2 bases, J lost 4 bases, and 5 bases lay in between. The CDR3 totals 12 residues. CDR3 sequence: CASSLTPYGYTF. As DNA, the CDR3 is TGTGCCAGCAGTTTAACTCCCTATGGCTACACCTTC.

The chain links TRBV2 to TRBJ1-2; 7 bases align to TRBD1. CDR3 length: 14 residues. Germline assignment: CDR1 SNHLY and CDR2 FYNNEI. After removal of 4 bases from V and 8 bases from J, the junction contained 10 bases not matched to a gene. The CDR3 loop reads CASSVGQGVRGYTF. CDR3 coding DNA: TGTGCCAGCAGTGTAGGGCAGGGGGTAAGGGGCTACACCTTC.

The chain joins TRBV3-1 (or the pseudogene TRBV3-2) to TRBJ1-6; unclear D gene. V dropped 0 bases and J dropped 0 bases, with 12 bases sitting between them. The length of the CDR3 is 18 residues. In germline, CDR1 is LGHDT, CDR2 YNNKEL (reference sequence). The CDR3 DNA reads TGTGCCAGCAGCCAAGATCTTTCCGCTAGCTCCTATAATTCACCCCTCCACTTT. The encoded protein is CASSQDLSASSYNSPLHF.

This sequence joins TRBV5-5 and TRBJ2-1, with D possibly matching TRBD1 (5 bases). The CDR3 is 13 residues long. Germline V gene data show CDR1 as SGHKS and CDR2 as YYEKEE (reference sequence). Trimming took off 3 bases at V and 5 bases at J, with 9 bases between the two ends. The CDR3 reads CASSSQQDNEQFF. CDR3 bases: TGTGCCAGCAGCTCTCAACAGGACAATGAGCAGTTCTTC.

The chain recombines TRBV11-2 with TRBJ2-3; D may be TRBD2 (6 bases). Trimming took 1 base from V and 1 from J, leaving 12 bases between them. From germline, CDR1 is SGHAT and CDR2 FQNNGV. This CDR3 has 16 residues. DNA of the CDR3: TGTGCCAGCAGCTTAGCCCGGGGGTCCCGCACAGATACGCAGTATTTT. This translates into CASSLARGSRTDTQYF.

The V call is TRBV7-9, the J call TRBJ2-7, with a possible D match to TRBD1 (6 bases). The germline CDR1 and CDR2 sequences are SEHNR and FQNEAQ (reference sequence). V was clipped by 5 bases and J by 0 bases, with 14 bases between them. This CDR3 spans 15 amino acids. This CDR3 reads CASSLLGQSSYEQYF. The DNA for the CDR3 is TGTGCCAGCAGCCTACTAGGACAGAGCTCCTACGAGCAGTACTTC.

The chain couples TRBV6-6 to TRBJ1-4; unclear D gene. The germline CDR1 and CDR2 sequences are MNHNY and SVGAGI (reference sequence). Trimming removed 4 bases at V and 8 bases at J, with 14 bases between. The length of the CDR3 is 14 residues. CDR3 DNA sequence: TGTGCCAGCAGTTTTAGAAGGGAAGGCGAAAAACTGTTTTTT. This translates into CASSFRREGEKLFF.

The chain couples TRBV10-3 to TRBJ2-2; D is undetermined. With 3 bases removed from V and 4 bases from J, the gap between germline ends came to 15 bases. CDR3 size: 16 residues. The germline gives CDR1 ENHRY, CDR2 SYGVKD. The CDR3 reads CAISDFGRSGTGELFF. CDR3 nucleotide sequence: TGTGCCATCAGTGACTTCGGCAGGTCAGGCACCGGGGAGCTGTTTTTT.

The chain combines TRBV29-1 with TRBJ2-2; D is uncertain. V gave up 3 bases and J gave up 2 bases, with 7 bases separating them. This CDR3 contains 13 residues. In germline, CDR1 is SQVTM, CDR2 ANQGSEA. For the CDR3, the DNA is TGCAGCGTTGATGAGCGAAACACCGGGGAGCTGTTTTTT. Its translation: CSVDERNTGELFF.

The chain employs TRBV5-6 and TRBJ1-5; D is possibly TRBD1 (5 bases). There are 16 residues in the CDR3. Per germline, CDR1 SGHDT and CDR2 YYEEEE. Trimming pared 1 base from V and 3 bases from J, leaving 14 bases between. CDR3 nucleotide sequence: TGTGCCAGCAGCTTGTCGGCAGGGCAACTCAATCAGCCCCAGCATTTT. This translates into CASSLSAGQLNQPQHF.

This chain links TRBV19 with TRBJ1-6; perhaps TRBD1 as D (5 bases). The V end was cut by 5 bases, the J end by 14 bases, with 13 bases between. Germline loops: CDR1 LNHDA, CDR2 SQIVND (reference sequence). The CDR3 has 12 amino acids. This chain's CDR3 is CASSPGTRSLHF. The CDR3 DNA is TGTGCCAGTAGTCCGGGGACCCGCTCCCTCCACTTT. The full variable domain, rest sourced from reference TRBV19 and TRBJ1-6, is DGGITQSPKYLFRKEGQNVTLSCEQNLNHDAMYWYRQDPGQGLRLIYYSQIVNDFQKGDIAEGYSVSREKKESFPLTVTSAQKNPTAFYLCASSPGTRSLHFGNGTRLTVT.

This chain links TRBV15 with TRBJ1-3, with D possibly TRBD1 on 6 matching bases. This CDR3 contains 15 residues. Germline CDR1 and CDR2: LNHNV and YYDKDF (reference sequence). V shed 4 bases and J shed 4 bases, with 14 bases lying between them. The CDR3 is CATSTHKTGGNTIYF. CDR3 DNA: TGTGCCACCAGCACTCATAAGACAGGCGGAAACACCATATATTTT.

CDR3 sequence: CASSLGQGGNAEAFF. The CDR3 DNA is TGTGCCAGCAGCTTAGGACAGGGGGGAAACGCTGAAGCTTTCTTT. The chain combines TRBV11-2 with TRBJ1-1, with TRBD1 matching 9 bases. After removal of 1 base from V and 6 bases from J, the junction contained 6 bases not matched to a gene. Germline V gene data show CDR1 as SGHAT and CDR2 as FQNNGV. This CDR3 has 15 residues.

V is TRBV19 and J is TRBJ1-5; D ambiguous. The germline gives CDR1 LNHDA, CDR2 SQIVND (reference sequence). The CDR3 spans 15 residues. Trimming stripped 3 bases from V and 3 bases from J, with 12 bases between. The CDR3 protein is CASSIHGIDNQPQHF. The DNA of the CDR3 is TGTGCCAGTAGTATCCACGGGATTGACAATCAGCCCCAGCATTTT.

This clone was seen only once. The CDR3 DNA reads as TGTGCCAGCAGCTTGGCAGGGACAGGGGGCTTGAATGAGCAGTTCTTC. Its protein is CASSLAGTGGLNEQFF. The V call is TRBV5-6, the J call TRBJ2-1; 12 nucleotides agree with TRBD1. Trimming cost V 0 bases and J 7 bases; bases outside gene matches: 5. Germline CDR1 and CDR2: SGHDT and YYEEEE. There are 16 residues in the CDR3.

The chain uses TRBV5-4 and TRBJ1-1; no clear D gene. The CDR3 loop spans 13 amino acids. The ends were cut back, 4 bases at V and 1 base at J, with 8 bases in the middle. Germline lookup yields CDR1 SGHNT and CDR2 YYREEE (reference sequence). Written as DNA, the CDR3 is TGTGCCAGCAGCAGGCCAGGGAACACTGAAGCTTTCTTT. Its protein is CASSRPGNTEAFF. The variable domain in full, with the rest retrieved from reference TRBV5-4 and TRBJ1-1, is ETGVTQSPTHLIKTRGQQVTLRCSSQSGHNTVSWYQQALGQGPQFIFQYYREEENGRGNFPPRFSGLQFPNYSSELNVNALELDDSALYLCASSRPGNTEAFFGQGTRLTVV.

The chain carries TRBV5-4 and TRBJ2-3, with a possible D match to TRBD2 (6 bases). V lost 0 bases and J 1 base, leaving 15 bases between the germline ends. The CDR3 contains 17 residues. CDR1 is SGHNT, CDR2 YYREEE, per germline (reference sequence). This chain's CDR3 is CASSLAQSSEGTDTQYF. The CDR3 coding sequence is TGTGCCAGCAGCTTGGCCCAGTCTAGCGAGGGCACAGATACGCAGTATTTT. The full variable domain, in which reference TRBV5-4 and TRBJ2-3 provide the parts outside the CDR3, is ETGVTQSPTHLIKTRGQQVTLRCSSQSGHNTVSWYQQALGQGPQFIFQYYREEENGRGNFPPRFSGLQFPNYSSELNVNALELDDSALYLCASSLAQSSEGTDTQYFGPGTRLTVL.

The chain recombines TRBV7-2 with TRBJ2-3; D possibly matches TRBD1 or TRBD2 (5 bases each). The ends were cut back, 4 bases at V and 0 bases at J, with 11 bases in the middle. CDR3 length equals 15 residues. Germline values: CDR1 SGHTA, CDR2 FQGNSA. The CDR3 DNA is TGTGCCAGCAGCTGGGACGGTTCTAGCACAGATACGCAGTATTTT. Protein product: CASSWDGSSTDTQYF.

A few counts support this clone. This rearrangement joins TRBV6-5 to TRBJ1-1; unclear D gene. Germline CDR1 is MNHEY and CDR2 is SVGAGI. The CDR3 has 13 amino acids. V dropped 4 bases and J dropped 5 bases, with 11 bases sitting between them. In nucleotides, the CDR3 is TGTGCCAGCAGTTTTAACTTGGGGACTGAAGCTTTCTTT. Translated: CASSFNLGTEAFF.

The CDR3 loop is CAISENGILAFF. The CDR3 nucleotides read TGTGCCATCAGTGAAAACGGGATTCTTGCTTTCTTT. The chain links TRBV10-3 to TRBJ1-1; D call uncertain. CDR3 length: 12 amino acids. Germline values: CDR1 ENHRY, CDR2 SYGVKD. Trimming took 3 bases from V and 11 from J, leaving 13 bases between them.

This chain connects TRBV19 to TRBJ1-2; 7 nucleotides agree with TRBD1. V dropped 5 bases and J dropped 5; count of bases not matched to a gene: 8. The CDR3 loop spans 14 amino acids. Per germline, CDR1 LNHDA and CDR2 SQIVND (reference sequence). The CDR3 loop is CASSSRQGGYGYTF. CDR3 bases: TGTGCCAGTAGTTCGCGACAGGGTGGTTATGGCTACACCTTC.

This clone was observed a single time. The identical CDR3 is also encoded by other nucleotide sequences in the sample. The V gene is TRBV9, the J gene TRBJ1-2; D is possibly TRBD1 (5 bases). Germline loops: CDR1 SGDLS, CDR2 YYNGEE. The CDR3 length is 15 residues. V lost 0 bases and J lost 5, with 14 bases in between. The CDR3 is CASSVASGGGYGYTF. The CDR3 DNA reads TGTGCCAGCAGCGTAGCTTCTGGGGGAGGATATGGCTACACCTTC.

As for this clone: In the same sample, other DNA sequences code for this CDR3. This rearrangement joins TRBV15 to TRBJ1-1, with unresolved D. Trimming left V 0 bases short and J 4 bases short, with 3 bases between. CDR1 is LNHNV, CDR2 YYDKDF, per germline (reference sequence). This CDR3 comprises 12 residues. CDR3 region: CATSRDRTEAFF. The DNA for the CDR3 is TGTGCCACCAGCAGAGATCGCACTGAAGCTTTCTTT.

In DNA form, the CDR3 reads TGCGCCAGCAGCTCCGGGACAGGGTTGGACGGCTACACCTTC. Translating gives CASSSGTGLDGYTF. The chain combines TRBV5-1 with TRBJ1-2; TRBD1 aligns across 9 bases. V shed 3 bases and J 8 bases; nucleotides not matched to a gene: 8. The CDR3 is 14 residues long. CDR1 is SGHRS and CDR2 is YFSETQ in the germline V gene.

The chain carries TRBV20-1 and TRBJ1-6; TRBD1 matches 12 bases. V lost 3 bases and J lost 4; bases outside the gene matches: 7. The CDR3 is 17 residues long. The germline gives CDR1 DFQATT, CDR2 SNEGSKA (reference sequence). CDR3 amino acids: CSASRDRGPPYNSPLHF. CDR3 nucleotide sequence: TGCAGTGCTAGTCGGGACAGGGGGCCGCCTTATAATTCACCCCTCCACTTT.